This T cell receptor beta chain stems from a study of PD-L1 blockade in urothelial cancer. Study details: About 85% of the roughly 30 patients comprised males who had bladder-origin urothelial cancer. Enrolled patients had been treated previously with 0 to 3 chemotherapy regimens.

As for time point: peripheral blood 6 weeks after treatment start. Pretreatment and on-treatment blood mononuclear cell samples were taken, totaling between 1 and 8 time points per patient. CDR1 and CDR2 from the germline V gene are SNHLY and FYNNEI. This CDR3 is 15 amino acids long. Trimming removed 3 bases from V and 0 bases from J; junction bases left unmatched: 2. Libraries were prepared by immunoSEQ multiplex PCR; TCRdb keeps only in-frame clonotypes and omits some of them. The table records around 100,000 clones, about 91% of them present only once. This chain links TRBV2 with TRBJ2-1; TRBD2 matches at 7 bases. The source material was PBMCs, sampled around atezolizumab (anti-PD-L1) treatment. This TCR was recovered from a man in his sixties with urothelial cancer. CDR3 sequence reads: CASSDGGSSYNEQFF. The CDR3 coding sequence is TGTGCCAGCAGTGACGGCGGGAGCTCCTACAATGAGCAGTTCTTC.